The present T cell receptor beta chain was sequenced within a study of cytomegalovirus exposure and HLA in healthy donors. Study-level findings and limits: Later, an analysis found that TCR clusters from the first cohort tended to co-occur in the roughly 120 validation repertoires. Investigators reported 150 to 200 TCR beta chains as tied to cytomegalovirus.

Germline loops: CDR1 SGHRS, CDR2 YFSETQ. This CDR3 comprises 13 residues. V lost 4 bases and J 6 bases, leaving 10 bases between the germline ends. Profiling relied on immunoSEQ multiplex PCR, and the TCRdb table lists in-frame clones only, not all of them. The sample holds roughly 48,000 clones; 88% are singletons and the top ten take approximately 6.4%. Comments on this clone: Its antigen is still unknown.

This TCR came from a woman aged 25-40 years in good health and CMV-seronegative. Input material: PBMCs. The chain links TRBV5-1 to TRBJ2-2; D gene unclear. CDR3 region: CASSPYTAGELFF. As DNA, the CDR3 is TGCGCCAGCAGCCCGTATACAGCCGGGGAGCTGTTTTTT.